A selection of T cell receptor beta chains follows, all from one sample in a study of blood T cell repertoires in COVID-19. Only in-frame clones appear in the TCRdb table, and some are missing; sequencing was by immunoSEQ multiplex PCR. Of some 290,000 clones listed, roughly 90% are singletons. Sequenced material: peripheral blood. Every receptor here comes from a woman under 40 with COVID-19, enrolled during active disease. Each CDR3 is given with its conserved first and last residue. Some rows mark clone size as missing; the rest say once, few, many or name a class of expanded clone.

clone_size: .
v_call: TRBV7-9
j_call: TRBJ2-1
cdr3_aa: CASSLEDRGPYNEQFF

clone_size: .
v_call: TRBV6-5
j_call: TRBJ1-1
cdr3_aa: CASCVELNTEAFF

clone_size: .
v_call: TRBV7-9
j_call: TRBJ1-5
cdr3_aa: CASSSGVGQPQHF

clone_size: once
v_call: TRBV10-1
j_call: TRBJ2-5
cdr3_aa: CASSFGGNKETQYF

clone_size: .
v_call: TRBV9
j_call: TRBJ2-3
cdr3_aa: CASSPQRGLLTDTQYF

clone_size: .
v_call: TRBV19
j_call: TRBJ1-3
cdr3_aa: CASSQSGGPGNTIYF

clone_size: once
v_call: TRBV7-2
j_call: TRBJ2-5
cdr3_aa: CASSPRPRGASQYF

clone_size: few
v_call: TRBV2
j_call: TRBJ1-2
cdr3_aa: CASQGLHYGYTF

clone_size: .
v_call: TRBV4-1
j_call: TRBJ1-5
cdr3_aa: CASSQGAGRNQPQHF

clone_size: .
v_call: TRBV18
j_call: TRBJ1-2
cdr3_aa: CASSPGGLYYGYTF

clone_size: .
v_call: TRBV5-5
j_call: TRBJ2-7
cdr3_aa: CASSPGTSGEQYF

clone_size: .
v_call: TRBV7-8
j_call: TRBJ2-1
cdr3_aa: CASSFEVLAGLYNEQFF

clone_size: .
v_call: TRBV10-1
j_call: TRBJ2-3
cdr3_aa: CASSSGTSTADTQYF

clone_size: .
v_call: TRBV10-2
j_call: TRBJ1-1
cdr3_aa: CASSYSLNTEAFF

clone_size: .
v_call: TRBV5-4
j_call: TRBJ2-1
cdr3_aa: CASSITSASYNEQFF

clone_size: .
v_call: TRBV12-3/TRBV12-4
j_call: TRBJ1-2
cdr3_aa: CASSEQGLYGYTF

clone_size: .
v_call: TRBV6-6
j_call: TRBJ1-3
cdr3_aa: CASSPSEPFAGNTIYF